A selection of T cell receptor beta chains follows, all from one sample in a study of T-cell memory formation after mild COVID-19. TCRdb used MiXCR to reprocess the 5' RACE reads, holding one entry per CDR3 protein. This table has about 470,000 distinct CDR3 sequences, roughly 23% appearing once. Source material: PBMCs or a T cell subset sorted from them (not recorded which). The receptors stem from an adult woman who had mild COVID-19 (a few samples of this study predate the infection). Cell type and time point are not known. CDR3s include the opening cysteine and the closing phenylalanine or tryptophan. The D gene is left open where the match is weak. A clone size is listed for some rows: how often the clone was seen (once, few, many), or a class if it is expanded.

V,size,J,D,CDR3,DNA
TRBV12-3/TRBV12-4,few,TRBJ2-1,TRBD2,CASSSLGLGPNEQFF,TGTGCCAGCAGTTCCCTCGGACTAGGTCCGAATGAGCAGTTCTTC
TRBV5-1,.,TRBJ2-7,TRBD2,CASSLSSGETYEQYF,TGCGCCAGCAGCTTGTCTAGCGGGGAGACCTACGAGCAGTACTTC
TRBV5-1,many,TRBJ2-5,TRBD2,CASRPGLAAQETQYF,TGCGCCAGCAGGCCGGGACTAGCGGCCCAAGAGACCCAGTACTTC
TRBV20-1,once,TRBJ2-3,TRBD2,CSASRTSESDTQYF,TGCAGTGCTAGTCGGACTAGCGAGTCAGATACGCAGTATTTT
TRBV7-3,few,TRBJ2-5,.,CASSPSRDIGGGETQYF,TGTGCCAGCAGCCCTTCCCGGGACATCGGAGGGGGGGAGACCCAGTACTTC
TRBV2,few,TRBJ2-1,.,CASTVGYNEQFF,TGTGCCAGCACTGTCGGATACAATGAGCAGTTCTTC
TRBV9,.,TRBJ2-7,.,CASSLGTGPSYEQYF,TGTGCCAGCAGCCTTGGTACAGGGCCTTCCTACGAGCAGTACTTC
TRBV12-3/TRBV12-4,.,TRBJ2-7,.,CASSSLLASRYNEQYF,TGTGCCAGCAGCAGTTTATTGGCAAGTAGGTACAACGAGCAGTACTTC
TRBV7-9,.,TRBJ2-7,.,CASRPTVSGLGEQYF,TGTGCCAGCAGACCCACAGTTTCGGGGCTTGGCGAGCAGTACTTC
TRBV12-3/TRBV12-4,.,TRBJ2-5,.,CATRNGETQYF,TGTGCCACCCGCAATGGGGAGACCCAGTACTTC
TRBV5-1,few,TRBJ2-7,TRBD2,CASSSGTANFYEQYF,TGCGCCAGCAGCAGCGGGACGGCTAACTTCTACGAGCAGTACTTC
TRBV4-3,few,TRBJ2-2,.,CASSQEGLAPTNTGELFF,TGCGCCAGCAGCCAAGAGGGGCTAGCGCCAACGAACACCGGGGAGCTGTTTTTT
TRBV18,.,TRBJ1-1,TRBD1,CASSRAGGRAEAFF,TGTGCCAGCTCACGGGCAGGGGGCAGAGCTGAAGCTTTCTTT
TRBV20-1,.,TRBJ2-7,.,CSASSRSYEQYF,TGCAGTGCTAGTAGTAGAAGCTACGAGCAGTACTTC
TRBV25-1,.,TRBJ1-4,.,CASSEVFGVRNEKLFF,TGTGCCAGCAGTGAAGTATTCGGCGTAAGAAATGAAAAACTGTTTTTT
TRBV6-5,few,TRBJ2-1,TRBD2,CASSYRRGGPDEQFF,TGTGCCAGCAGTTATAGGCGGGGGGGCCCGGATGAGCAGTTCTTC
TRBV29-1,many,TRBJ1-1,TRBD1,CSVPLDRESEAFF,TGCAGCGTACCGCTAGACAGGGAAAGTGAAGCTTTCTTT
TRBV20-1,.,TRBJ2-1,TRBD2,CSAGGLAGDEQFF,TGCAGTGCTGGAGGACTAGCGGGCGATGAGCAGTTCTTC
TRBV4-2,.,TRBJ2-1,.,CASSQERGQFF,TGTGCCAGCAGCCAAGAACGGGGGCAGTTCTTC
TRBV29-1,few,TRBJ1-1,TRBD1,CSGGQGADTEAFF,TGCAGCGGGGGACAGGGGGCTGACACTGAAGCTTTCTTT
TRBV7-9,.,TRBJ2-1,.,CASSSGGSGINNEQFF,TGTGCCAGCAGCTCGGGCGGCTCCGGTATTAACAATGAGCAGTTCTTC
TRBV7-2,once,TRBJ2-1,.,CASSLVRARSRNEQFF,TGTGCCAGCAGCTTAGTGCGGGCACGGTCGAGGAATGAGCAGTTCTTC
TRBV30,.,TRBJ2-7,.,CAWSVQRIRGSKYEQYF,TGTGCCTGGAGTGTACAGCGGATTCGGGGGAGTAAATACGAGCAGTACTTC
TRBV19,.,TRBJ1-5,.,CASSGNRNQPQHF,TGTGCCAGTAGTGGGAACCGCAATCAGCCCCAGCATTTT
TRBV6-4,.,TRBJ2-3,TRBD1,CASSTRDSIFTQYF,TGTGCCAGCAGTACCCGGGACAGCATTTTTACGCAGTATTTT
TRBV7-2,few,TRBJ2-3,TRBD2,CASSFGGTSTDTQYF,TGTGCCAGCAGCTTCGGGGGGACTAGCACAGATACGCAGTATTTT
TRBV3-1,few,TRBJ2-7,.,CASSQGRREQYF,TGTGCCAGCAGCCAAGGGAGGAGAGAGCAGTACTTC
TRBV6-5,few,TRBJ2-5,TRBD1,CASSYPTGLEGTQYF,TGTGCCAGCAGTTACCCGACAGGGCTAGAGGGGACCCAGTACTTC
TRBV7-9,many,TRBJ2-2,TRBD1,CASSFGQGFHTGELFF,TGTGCCAGCAGCTTCGGACAGGGATTTCACACCGGGGAGCTGTTTTTT
TRBV4-1,.,TRBJ2-7,.,CASSPQRGYEQYF,TGCGCCAGCAGCCCCCAAAGGGGCTACGAGCAGTACTTC
TRBV24-1,.,TRBJ2-1,.,CATSDVNGHYNEQFF,TGTGCCACCAGTGATGTAAACGGACACTACAATGAGCAGTTCTTC
TRBV15,few,TRBJ2-7,.,CATSRDLQPNYEQYF,TGTGCCACCAGCAGAGATTTACAGCCTAACTACGAGCAGTACTTC
TRBV20-1,few,TRBJ2-2,.,CSAPGRNTGELFF,TGCAGTGCGCCCGGGAGGAACACCGGGGAGCTGTTTTTT
TRBV5-1,.,TRBJ1-1,.,CASSPIEKGGGMAEAFF,TGCGCCAGCAGCCCCATCGAGAAGGGGGGAGGTATGGCTGAAGCTTTCTTT
TRBV6-5,many,TRBJ2-7,.,CASSYGPGGGYEQYF,TGTGCCAGCAGTTACGGCCCAGGGGGAGGATACGAGCAGTACTTC
TRBV23-1,.,TRBJ2-5,TRBD1,CASSQTRDRAFQETQYF,TGCGCCAGCAGTCAAACCCGGGACAGGGCCTTTCAAGAGACCCAGTACTTC
TRBV20-1,few,TRBJ2-5,.,CSARGGTQETQYF,TGCAGTGCTAGGGGCGGGACCCAAGAGACCCAGTACTTC
TRBV6-5,.,TRBJ2-7,TRBD1,CASSRTGVGGEQYF,TGTGCCAGCTCTCGGACAGGGGTCGGGGGCGAGCAGTACTTC
TRBV28,.,TRBJ2-3,TRBD2,CASKASGATDTQYF,TGTGCCAGCAAGGCTAGCGGCGCCACAGATACGCAGTATTTT
TRBV5-1,few,TRBJ2-7,.,CASSLWTDPYEQYF,TGCGCCAGCAGCTTGTGGACAGACCCCTACGAGCAGTACTTC
TRBV7-8,.,TRBJ2-5,TRBD2,CASSLMIAGPVGYSQYF,TGTGCCAGCAGCTTAATGATAGCGGGACCGGTTGGTTACTCCCAGTACTTC
TRBV4-3,.,TRBJ2-7,.,CASSPGAGGHPYEQYF,TGCGCCAGCAGCCCGGGGGCCGGGGGCCACCCCTACGAGCAGTACTTC
TRBV12-3/TRBV12-4,few,TRBJ2-7,TRBD2,CASSTGGHYEQYF,TGTGCCAGCAGTACGGGGGGGCACTACGAGCAGTACTTC
TRBV18,few,TRBJ1-1,TRBD1,CASSPVIGGDTSEAFF,TGTGCCAGCTCACCAGTAATAGGGGGCGATACGTCGGAAGCTTTCTTT
TRBV27,.,TRBJ2-7,TRBD2,CASSFSGLAESSYEQYF,TGTGCCAGCAGTTTTTCCGGGCTAGCGGAATCCTCCTACGAGCAGTACTTC
TRBV10-2,few,TRBJ2-1,TRBD2,CASKSGGASYNEQFF,TGCGCCAGCAAAAGCGGGGGGGCCTCCTACAATGAGCAGTTCTTC
TRBV3-1,.,TRBJ2-5,.,CASVAIGGQQETQYF,TGTGCCAGCGTCGCGATCGGGGGACAGCAAGAGACCCAGTACTTC
TRBV24-1,.,TRBJ2-2,TRBD2,CATNSGGTNTGELFF,TGTGCCACCAACAGCGGGGGAACGAACACCGGGGAGCTGTTTTTT
TRBV27,.,TRBJ2-5,TRBD1,CASSPYNRGIGETQYF,TGTGCCAGCAGTCCATACAACAGGGGGATCGGGGAGACCCAGTACTTC
TRBV12-3/TRBV12-4,.,TRBJ2-1,.,CASSPSAKGRQFF,TGTGCCAGCAGCCCCTCGGCCAAGGGGAGGCAGTTCTTC
TRBV5-6,.,TRBJ2-7,TRBD1,CASSSTWTGSGVYEQYF,TGTGCCAGCAGCTCCACCTGGACAGGGTCTGGGGTCTACGAGCAGTACTTC
TRBV5-1,.,TRBJ2-7,TRBD2,CASSLVPSGGEEQYF,TGCGCCAGCAGCTTGGTCCCTAGCGGGGGAGAGGAGCAGTACTTC
TRBV7-9,few,TRBJ2-7,TRBD1,CASSSRPGQGYEQYF,TGTGCCAGCAGCTCCAGGCCGGGACAGGGGTACGAGCAGTACTTC